This T cell receptor beta chain was identified in a study of cytomegalovirus exposure and HLA in healthy donors. CDR3 length: 15 residues. J was trimmed by 4 bases and V by 3 bases; bases with no gene match: 8. Germline CDR1 is SGDLS and CDR2 is YYNGEE. It was the approximately 120-subject validation cohort, separate from the roughly 700-subject first cohort, to which the donors belonged. Libraries were prepared by immunoSEQ multiplex PCR; TCRdb keeps only in-frame clonotypes and omits some of them. The table includes under 300,000 clones, 80% to 90% detected once. On this clone itself: Its antigen is as yet unknown.

The study, taken as a whole, reports: The listing of roughly 160 TCR beta chains classed them as cytomegalovirus-associated. Rarity marked most TCR sequences, yet some public TCRs occurred in many donors. In the roughly 120 validation repertoires, a later analysis found that first-cohort TCR clusters tended to co-occur.

The clonotype comes from a woman aged 18 to 35 in good health and CMV-seronegative. Specimen: PBMCs. The chain combines TRBV9 with TRBJ2-7; TRBD1 agrees at 9 bases. The CDR3 is CASSEGTGRSYEQYF. Written as DNA, the CDR3 is TGTGCCAGCAGCGAGGGGACAGGGCGATCGTACGAGCAGTACTTC.